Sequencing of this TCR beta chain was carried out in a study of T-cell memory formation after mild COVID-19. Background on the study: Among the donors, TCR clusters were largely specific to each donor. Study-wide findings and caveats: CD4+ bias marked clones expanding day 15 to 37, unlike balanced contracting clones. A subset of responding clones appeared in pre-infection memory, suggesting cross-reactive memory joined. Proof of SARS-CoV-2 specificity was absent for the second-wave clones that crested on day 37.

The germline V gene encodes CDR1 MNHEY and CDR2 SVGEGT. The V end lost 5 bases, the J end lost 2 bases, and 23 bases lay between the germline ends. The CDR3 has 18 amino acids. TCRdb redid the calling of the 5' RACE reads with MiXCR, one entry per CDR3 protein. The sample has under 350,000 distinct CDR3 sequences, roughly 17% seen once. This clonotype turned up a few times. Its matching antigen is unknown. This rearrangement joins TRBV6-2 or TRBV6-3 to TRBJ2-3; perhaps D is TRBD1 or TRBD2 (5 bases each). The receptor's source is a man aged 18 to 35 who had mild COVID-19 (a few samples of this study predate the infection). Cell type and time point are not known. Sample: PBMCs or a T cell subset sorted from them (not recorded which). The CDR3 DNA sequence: TGTGCCAGCAGTGGCGTCCCCTACGGGGCCCGAGTCACAGATACGCAGTATTTT. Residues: CASSGVPYGARVTDTQYF.